The 23 T cell receptor beta chains listed next were all sequenced from one sample in a study of T cells in Graves' hyperthyroidism and ophthalmopathy. TCR beta CDR3 regions were amplified from RNA. A set of HTBI primers served as the primers for a first-round RT-PCR of the TCR CDR3. TCRdb recomputed calls from the multiplex PCR reads with MiXCR, one row per CDR3 protein. This table has 250,000 to 350,000 distinct CDR3 sequences, approximately 17% appearing once. The specimen sequenced was blood. All receptors derive from a man aged 30 to 39 with Graves' hyperthyroidism.

This clonotype was seen at least ten times. This chain links TRBV7-9 with TRBJ1-2; 8 bases align to TRBD1. Looked up from germline, CDR1 is SEHNR and CDR2 is FQNEAQ (reference sequence). The CDR3 is 16 residues long. V was pared by 3 bases and J by 0 bases, with 6 bases of the junction left unmatched. The CDR3 DNA reads TGTGCCAGCAGCTTGACGACAGGGGAAGCTAACTATGGCTACACCTTC. This gives the protein CASSLTTGEANYGYTF. Full variable domain (outside the CDR3, taken from reference TRBV7-9 and TRBJ1-2): DTGVSQNPRHKITKRGQNVTFRCDPISEHNRLYWYRQTLGQGPEFLTYFQNEAQLEKSRLLSDRFSAERPKGSFSTLEIQRTEQGDSAMYLCASSLTTGEANYGYTFGSGTRLTVV.

J is TRBJ1-2 and V is TRBV19, with D uncertain. V lost 0 bases to trimming and J lost 0 bases, with 11 bases between them. The V gene's germline CDR1 is LNHDA and CDR2 SQIVND (reference sequence). The CDR3 covers 16 residues. This CDR3 reads CASSIDRWVTNYGYTF. CDR3 DNA sequence: TGTGCCAGTAGTATAGATCGCTGGGTTACTAACTATGGCTACACCTTC.

This clonotype was observed a few times. This chain uses TRBV4-1 with TRBJ2-5; D not certain. The germline V gene has CDR1 MGHRA and CDR2 YSYEKL. V shed 3 bases and J shed 4 bases, with 9 bases lying between them. This CDR3 spans 13 amino acids. CDR3 nucleotides: TGCGCCAGCAGCCAGTTCGATCGAGAGACCCAGTACTTC. As protein: CASSQFDRETQYF.

Regarding this clonotype: Possible read error: a much larger clone is one base away. The chain uses TRBV13 and TRBJ2-7, with a tentative D call TRBD1 (5 bases). The CDR3 is 14 residues long. Germline-derived CDR1 and CDR2 are PRHDT and FYEKMQ (reference sequence). The CDR3 nucleotides read TGTGCCAGCAGCACAGGCTTGCAACTTTACGAGCTGTACTTC. Translating gives CASSTGLQLYELYF.

V usage is TRBV27 and J usage is TRBJ2-1; TRBD2 agrees at 9 bases. In germline, CDR1 is MNHEY, CDR2 SMNVEV (reference sequence). The V and J ends lost 3 bases and 4 bases, in that order; junction bases with no gene match: 13. The CDR3 length is 18 residues. In nucleotides, the CDR3 is TGTGCCAGCAGTTTCTACCTTACATCTAGCGGGGCTTACAATGAGCAGTTCTTC. Amino acid sequence: CASSFYLTSSGAYNEQFF.

In this sample, this clonotype turned up many times. The rearrangement uses TRBV2 and TRBJ1-5; D might be TRBD1 (6 bases). V was cut by 10 bases and J by 4 bases, with 20 bases left in between. The CDR3 spans 15 residues. Germline CDR1 is SNHLY and CDR2 is FYNNEI. CDR3 coding DNA: TGTGCCACCGACTCCCGGGGACAAGGAAATCAGCCCCAGCATTTT. Translating it yields CATDSRGQGNQPQHF.

Turning to this clonotype: The final CDR3 position lacks the conserved phenylalanine or tryptophan, pointing to a likely read error. V gene TRBV24-1 combines with J gene TRBJ1-5; D is unresolved. Trimming removed 0 bases at V and 1 base at J, with 3 bases between. This CDR3 is 14 amino acids long. Germline-derived CDR1 and CDR2 are KGHDR and SFDVKD. The CDR3: CATSDLRSNQPQHS. CDR3 DNA: TGTGCCACCAGTGATTTGCGGAGCAATCAGCCCCAGCATTCT.

The chain carries TRBV15 and TRBJ1-5; D is undetermined. From germline, CDR1 is LNHNV and CDR2 YYDKDF (reference sequence). The CDR3 is 14 residues long. V gave up 5 bases and J gave up 2 bases, with 10 bases separating them. The CDR3 loop reads CATSPGWGNQPQHF. The DNA for the CDR3 is TGTGCCACCAGCCCTGGCTGGGGCAATCAGCCCCAGCATTTT.

This clonotype was observed at least ten times. This chain joins TRBV11-2 and TRBJ1-3; no reliable D call. The CDR3 runs 12 residues. V was cut by 5 bases and J by 10 bases, with 12 bases left in between. CDR1 SGHAT and CDR2 FQNNGV come from the germline V gene. The DNA of the CDR3 is TGTGCCAGCAGCCCACCGGGTTTTACCATATATTTT. Translation: CASSPPGFTIYF.

J is TRBJ2-3 and V is TRBV19; TRBD2 matches at 7 bases. Trimming cost V 2 bases and J 2 bases; bases outside gene matches: 7. The CDR3 length is 16 residues. Germline V lookup: CDR1 LNHDA, CDR2 SQIVND (reference sequence). CDR3 protein: CASSIRLADLTDTQYF. In DNA form, the CDR3 reads TGTGCCAGTAGTATAAGGCTAGCGGACCTCACAGATACGCAGTATTTT.

The sample holds many counts of this clonotype. The chain joins TRBV5-1 to TRBJ2-1; 8 nucleotides line up with TRBD2. Germline V gives CDR1 SGHRS, CDR2 YFSETQ. The V segment lost 1 base and the J segment 8 bases; nucleotides outside the gene matches: 8. The CDR3 consists of 15 residues. CDR3 in DNA: TGCGCCAGCAGCTTGAGCGGGGTAGCGGGATATGAGCAGTTCTTC. Translating it yields CASSLSGVAGYEQFF.

This clonotype showed up many times. CDR3 in DNA: TGTGCCAGCAGTTTCAGACACCCTCCTACTGAAGCTTTCTTT. As protein: CASSFRHPPTEAFF. The chain joins TRBV12-3 or TRBV12-4 to TRBJ1-1, with no clear D. The CDR3 length is 14 residues. V shed 3 bases and J shed 5 bases, with 13 bases lying between them.

The J gene is TRBJ1-5, the V gene TRBV28, with no clear D. The CDR3 totals 13 residues. The germline V gene encodes CDR1 MDHEN and CDR2 SYDVKM. The V gene lost 2 bases and the J gene lost 4 bases, with 6 bases spanning the gap. The CDR3 DNA reads TGTGCCAGCAGTTTACCCGTAAATCAGCCCCAGCATTTT. Its protein is CASSLPVNQPQHF.

This clonotype was seen ten or more times. V and J are TRBV9 and TRBJ2-7, with 8 positions matching TRBD1. The CDR3 runs 14 residues. V lost 0 bases and J lost 7; bases outside the gene matches: 6. Per germline, CDR1 SGDLS and CDR2 YYNGEE. The CDR3 nucleotides read TGTGCCAGCAGCGTAGGCCAGGGGGCGGGAGAGCAGTACTTC. As protein: CASSVGQGAGEQYF.

The CDR3 nucleotides read TGTGCCAGCAGCCCCCGACGGACAGGGGATAACTATGGCTACACCTTC. Residues: CASSPRRTGDNYGYTF. The V call is TRBV11-2, the J call TRBJ1-2; 9 bases agree with TRBD1. CDR1 is SGHAT and CDR2 is FQNNGV in the germline V gene. The CDR3 extends over 16 amino acids. V trimming: 5 bases; J trimming: 1 base; junction bases outside the gene matches: 8.

V usage is TRBV30 and J usage is TRBJ2-2; no clear D. The V and J ends lost 1 base and 1 base respectively, with 4 bases between them. The CDR3 consists of 13 residues. CDR1 and CDR2 from the germline V gene are GTSNPN and SVGIG (reference sequence). The CDR3 loop reads CAWSAGNTGELFF. The CDR3 DNA reads as TGTGCCTGGAGTGCGGGGAACACCGGGGAGCTGTTTTTT.

Many counts were recorded for this clonotype. The chain combines TRBV12-5 with TRBJ1-1; possibly TRBD1 for D (6 bases). V lost 0 bases and J 1 base, leaving 18 bases between the germline ends. Germline values: CDR1 LGHNT, CDR2 FRNRAP. The CDR3 extends over 18 amino acids. The CDR3, as DNA: TGTGCTAGTGGTTTGGTGCTGTTTCGGGACAAATCGAACACTGAAGCTTTCTTT. Translating it yields CASGLVLFRDKSNTEAFF.

J is TRBJ2-7 and V is TRBV6-1, with D possibly being TRBD1 (6 bases). V was clipped by 10 bases and J by 4 bases, with 14 bases between them. The CDR3 totals 12 residues. CDR1 MNHNS and CDR2 SASEGT come from the germline V gene. The chain's CDR3 is CATKGQGYEQYF. The CDR3 DNA follows: TGTGCCACCAAGGGTCAGGGGTACGAGCAGTACTTC.

In its sample, this clonotype was seen a few times. V usage is TRBV12-3 or TRBV12-4 and J usage is TRBJ1-2; 7 bases are a match to TRBD1. The CDR3 is 15 amino acids. V shed 1 base, J shed 8 bases, and the junction held 10 bases outside the gene matches. The CDR3 DNA sequence: TGTGCCAGCAGTTTAGACGTGACAGGGCATTGGGGCTACACCTTC. This translates into CASSLDVTGHWGYTF.

This sequence joins TRBV27 and TRBJ2-7; unclear D gene. Between the trimmed V and J ends, which lost 5 bases and 4 bases, there was a span of 9 bases. The germline V gene has CDR1 MNHEY and CDR2 SMNVEV (reference sequence). This CDR3 is 12 amino acids long. The CDR3 is CASSADGYEQYF. CDR3 coding DNA: TGTGCCAGCAGTGCGGACGGTTACGAGCAGTACTTC.

With regard to this clonotype: A single base separates this from a much larger clone, so it may be a read error. The chain carries TRBV6-9 and TRBJ1-6; no clear D gene. The germline CDR1 and CDR2 sequences are MNHGY and SVAAGI. The CDR3 has 12 amino acids. In DNA form, the CDR3 reads TGTGCCAGCAGTTACGGAAATTCACTCCTCCACTTT. This encodes CASSYGNSLLHF.

This clonotype was found a few times. The V gene is TRBV5-1, the J gene TRBJ2-7; 7 bases agree with TRBD1. With 3 bases clipped from V and 0 bases from J, the junction kept 9 bases outside the gene matches. This CDR3 has 16 amino acids. Germline CDR1 and CDR2: SGHRS and YFSETQ. As DNA, the CDR3 is TGCGCCAGCAGCTCATCCCCGACAGGGAGCTCCTACGAGCAGTACTTC. Protein sequence: CASSSSPTGSSYEQYF. The full variable domain, its missing parts supplied by reference TRBV5-1 and TRBJ2-7, is KAGVTQTPRYLIKTRGQQVTLSCSPISGHRSVSWYQQTPGQGLQFLFEYFSETQRNKGNFPGRFSGRQFSNSRSEMNVSTLELGDSALYLCASSSSPTGSSYEQYFGPGTRLTVT.

This clonotype has just a few counts. The chain combines TRBV12-5 with TRBJ2-1, with D possibly being TRBD1 (6 bases). CDR3 length: 12 amino acids. V lost 5 bases to trimming and J lost 9 bases, with 11 bases between them. The germline gives CDR1 LGHNT, CDR2 FRNRAP. In DNA form, the CDR3 reads TGTGCTAGTGGTGCATCAGGGGCTGAGCAGTTCTTC. Protein product: CASGASGAEQFF.